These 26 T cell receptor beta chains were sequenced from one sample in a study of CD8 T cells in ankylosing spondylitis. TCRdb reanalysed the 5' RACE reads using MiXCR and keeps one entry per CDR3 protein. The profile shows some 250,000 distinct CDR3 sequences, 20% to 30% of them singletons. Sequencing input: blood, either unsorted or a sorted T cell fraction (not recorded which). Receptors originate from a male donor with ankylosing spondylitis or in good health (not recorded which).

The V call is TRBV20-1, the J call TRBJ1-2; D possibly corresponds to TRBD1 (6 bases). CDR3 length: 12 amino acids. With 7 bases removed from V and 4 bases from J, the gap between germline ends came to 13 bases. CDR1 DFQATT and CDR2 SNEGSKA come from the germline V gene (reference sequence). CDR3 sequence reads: CSGTQGTYGYTF. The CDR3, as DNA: TGCAGTGGAACCCAGGGGACCTATGGCTACACCTTC.

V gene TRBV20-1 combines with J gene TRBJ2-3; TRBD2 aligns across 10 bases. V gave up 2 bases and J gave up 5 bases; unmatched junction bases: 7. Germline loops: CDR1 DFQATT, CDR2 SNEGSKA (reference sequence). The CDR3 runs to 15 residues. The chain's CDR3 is CSARTLAGVQDTQYF. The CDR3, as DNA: TGCAGTGCTAGAACTCTAGCGGGGGTTCAAGATACGCAGTATTTT.

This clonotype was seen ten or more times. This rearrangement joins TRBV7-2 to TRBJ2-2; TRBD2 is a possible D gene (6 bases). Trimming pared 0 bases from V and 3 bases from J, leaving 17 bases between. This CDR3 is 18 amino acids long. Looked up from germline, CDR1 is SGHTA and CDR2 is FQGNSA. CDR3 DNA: TGTGCCAGCAGCTTAGCATACGGGGGTTTAACGGACACCGGGGAGCTGTTTTTT. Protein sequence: CASSLAYGGLTDTGELFF.

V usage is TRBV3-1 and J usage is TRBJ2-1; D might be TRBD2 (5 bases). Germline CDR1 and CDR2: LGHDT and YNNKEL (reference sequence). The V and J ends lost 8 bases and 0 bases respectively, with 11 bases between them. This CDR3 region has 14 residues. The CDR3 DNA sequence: TGTGCCAGCCAGGACTCGAGCTCCTACAATGAGCAGTTCTTC. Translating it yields CASQDSSSYNEQFF.

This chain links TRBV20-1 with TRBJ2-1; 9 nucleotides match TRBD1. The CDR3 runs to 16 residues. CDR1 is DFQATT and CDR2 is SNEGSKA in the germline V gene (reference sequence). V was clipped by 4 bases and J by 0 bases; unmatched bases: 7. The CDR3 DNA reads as TGCAGTGCTACCCCGGGACAGGGTCCCTCCTACAATGAGCAGTTCTTC. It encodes CSATPGQGPSYNEQFF.

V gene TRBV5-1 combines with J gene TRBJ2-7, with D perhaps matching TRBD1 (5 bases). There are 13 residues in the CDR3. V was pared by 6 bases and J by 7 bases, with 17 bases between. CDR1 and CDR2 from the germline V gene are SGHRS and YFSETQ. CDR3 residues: CASTRGMVEEQYF. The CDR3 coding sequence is TGCGCCAGCACAAGGGGAATGGTTGAGGAGCAGTACTTC.

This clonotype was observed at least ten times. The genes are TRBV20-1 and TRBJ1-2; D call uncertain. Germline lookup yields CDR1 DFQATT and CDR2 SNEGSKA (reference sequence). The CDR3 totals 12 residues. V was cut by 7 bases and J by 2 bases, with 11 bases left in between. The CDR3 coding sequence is TGCAGTGTTCCAAATCAGAACTATGGCTACACCTTC. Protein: CSVPNQNYGYTF.

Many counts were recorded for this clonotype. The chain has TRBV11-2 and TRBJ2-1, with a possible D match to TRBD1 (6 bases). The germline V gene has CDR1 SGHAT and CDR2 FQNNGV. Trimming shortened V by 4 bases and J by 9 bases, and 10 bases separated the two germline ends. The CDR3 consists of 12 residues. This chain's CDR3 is CASSSQDSEQFF. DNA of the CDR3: TGTGCCAGCAGCTCCCAGGACAGTGAGCAGTTCTTC.

The CDR3 spells CASSPSGGEDTQYF. CDR3 sequence (DNA): TGTGCCAGCAGCCCGTCGGGCGGTGAAGATACGCAGTATTTT. The V gene is TRBV4-2, the J gene TRBJ2-3; D is unclear. CDR1 is LGHNA, CDR2 YNFKEQ, per germline. With 4 bases removed from V and 5 bases from J, the gap between germline ends came to 13 bases. CDR3 length: 14 residues.

The CDR3 sequence is CSVESGGRETQYF. The CDR3 DNA follows: TGCAGCGTTGAATCCGGGGGTAGGGAGACCCAGTACTTC. The rearrangement joins TRBV29-1 to TRBJ2-5; tentative D call: TRBD2 (6 bases). Germline lookup yields CDR1 SQVTM and CDR2 ANQGSEA. Between the trimmed V and J ends, which lost 2 bases and 5 bases, there was a span of 12 bases. The CDR3 has 13 residues.

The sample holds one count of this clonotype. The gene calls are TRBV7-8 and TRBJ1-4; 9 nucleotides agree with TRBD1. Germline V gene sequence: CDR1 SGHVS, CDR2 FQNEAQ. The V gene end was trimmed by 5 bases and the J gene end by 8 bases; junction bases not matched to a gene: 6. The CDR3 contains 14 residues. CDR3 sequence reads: CASSVRDRVEKLFF. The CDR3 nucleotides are TGTGCCAGCAGCGTACGGGACAGGGTAGAAAAACTGTTTTTT.

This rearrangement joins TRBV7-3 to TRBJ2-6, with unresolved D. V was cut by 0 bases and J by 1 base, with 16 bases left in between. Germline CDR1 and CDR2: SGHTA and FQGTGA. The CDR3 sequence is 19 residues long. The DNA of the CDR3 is TGTGCCAGCAGCTTAACGGTGCCGGGTGCAAGTTCTGGGGCCAACGTCCTGACTTTC. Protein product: CASSLTVPGASSGANVLTF.

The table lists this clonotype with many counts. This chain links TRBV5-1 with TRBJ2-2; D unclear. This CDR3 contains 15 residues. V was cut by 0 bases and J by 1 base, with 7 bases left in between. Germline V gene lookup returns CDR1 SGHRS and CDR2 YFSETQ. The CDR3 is CASSLVTLNTGELFF. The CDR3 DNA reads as TGCGCCAGCAGCTTGGTGACATTGAACACCGGGGAGCTGTTTTTT.

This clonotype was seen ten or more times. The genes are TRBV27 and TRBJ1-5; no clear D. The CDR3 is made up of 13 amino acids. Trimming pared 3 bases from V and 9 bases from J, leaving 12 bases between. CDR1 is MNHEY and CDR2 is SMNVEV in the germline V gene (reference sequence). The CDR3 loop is CASSFAAQWPQHF. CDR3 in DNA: TGTGCCAGCAGTTTCGCAGCCCAGTGGCCCCAGCATTTT.

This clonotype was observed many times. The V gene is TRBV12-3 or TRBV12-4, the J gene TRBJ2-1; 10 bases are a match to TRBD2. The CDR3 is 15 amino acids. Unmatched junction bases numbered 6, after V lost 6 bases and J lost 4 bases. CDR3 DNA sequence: TGTGCCAGCAGCCAGCGGGGGGGGGGATACAATGAGCAGTTCTTC. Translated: CASSQRGGGYNEQFF.

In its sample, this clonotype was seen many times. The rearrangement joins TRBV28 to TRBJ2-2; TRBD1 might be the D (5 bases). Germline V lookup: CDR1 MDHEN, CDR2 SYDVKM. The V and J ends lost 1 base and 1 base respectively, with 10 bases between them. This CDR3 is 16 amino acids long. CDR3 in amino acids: CASSLFSRENTGELFF. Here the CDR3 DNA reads TGTGCCAGCAGTTTATTTTCCAGGGAGAACACCGGGGAGCTGTTTTTT.

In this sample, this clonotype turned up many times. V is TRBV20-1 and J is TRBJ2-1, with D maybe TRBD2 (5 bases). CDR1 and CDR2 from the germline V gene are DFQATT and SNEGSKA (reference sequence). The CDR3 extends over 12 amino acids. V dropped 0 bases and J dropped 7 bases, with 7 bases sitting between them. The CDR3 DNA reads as TGCAGTGCTAGAGAAACTAGGAATGAGCAGTTCTTC. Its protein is CSARETRNEQFF.

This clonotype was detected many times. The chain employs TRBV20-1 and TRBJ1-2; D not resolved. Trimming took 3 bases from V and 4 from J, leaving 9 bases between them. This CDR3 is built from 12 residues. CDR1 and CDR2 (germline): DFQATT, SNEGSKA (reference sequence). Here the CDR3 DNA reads TGCAGTGCTAGTAGTAGTGGCTATGGCTACACCTTC. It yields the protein CSASSSGYGYTF.

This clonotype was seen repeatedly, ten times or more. The CDR3 loop is CSASPRLDATEAFF. CDR3 bases: TGCAGTGCTAGTCCGAGACTCGATGCCACTGAAGCTTTCTTT. The J gene is TRBJ1-1, the V gene TRBV20-1, with unresolved D. Germline-derived CDR1 and CDR2 are DFQATT and SNEGSKA (reference sequence). The V gene lost 3 bases and the J gene lost 4 bases, with 15 bases spanning the gap. The CDR3 covers 14 residues.

The CDR3 DNA sequence: TGTGCCAGCAGTCCGACGACTAGGGGGAGAGGGGCCAACGTCCTGACTTTC. This encodes CASSPTTRGRGANVLTF. The J gene is TRBJ2-6, the V gene TRBV12-3 or TRBV12-4; the D gene could be TRBD1 or TRBD2 (6 bases each). The CDR3 consists of 17 residues. Trimming removed 5 bases at V and 4 bases at J, with 18 bases between.

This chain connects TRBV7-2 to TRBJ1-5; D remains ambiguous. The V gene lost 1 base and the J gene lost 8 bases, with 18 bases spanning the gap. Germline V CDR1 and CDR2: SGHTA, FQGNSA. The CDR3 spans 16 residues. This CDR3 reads CASSLVYSFAGEPQHF. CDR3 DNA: TGTGCCAGCAGCTTAGTTTACAGCTTCGCTGGTGAGCCCCAGCATTTT.

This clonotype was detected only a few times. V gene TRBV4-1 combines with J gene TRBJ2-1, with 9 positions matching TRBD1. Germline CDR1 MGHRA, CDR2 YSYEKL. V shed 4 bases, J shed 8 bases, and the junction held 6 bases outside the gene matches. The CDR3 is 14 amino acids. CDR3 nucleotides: TGCGCCAGCAGCCTAAGACAGGGGGAGGATGAGCAGTTCTTC. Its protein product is CASSLRQGEDEQFF.

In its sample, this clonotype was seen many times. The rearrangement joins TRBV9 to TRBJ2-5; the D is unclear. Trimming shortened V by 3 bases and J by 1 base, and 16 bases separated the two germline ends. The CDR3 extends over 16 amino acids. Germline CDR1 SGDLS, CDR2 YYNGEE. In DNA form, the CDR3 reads TGTGCCAGCAGCGCTCAGCCCGGCAGCCGCCAAGAGACCCAGTACTTC. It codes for CASSAQPGSRQETQYF.

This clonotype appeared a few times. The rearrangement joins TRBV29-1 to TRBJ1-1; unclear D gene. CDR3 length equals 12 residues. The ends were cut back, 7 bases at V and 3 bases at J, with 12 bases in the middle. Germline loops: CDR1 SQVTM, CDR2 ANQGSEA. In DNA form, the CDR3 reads TGCAGCGCTTGGCTTGGGGACACTGAAGCTTTCTTT. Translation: CSAWLGDTEAFF.

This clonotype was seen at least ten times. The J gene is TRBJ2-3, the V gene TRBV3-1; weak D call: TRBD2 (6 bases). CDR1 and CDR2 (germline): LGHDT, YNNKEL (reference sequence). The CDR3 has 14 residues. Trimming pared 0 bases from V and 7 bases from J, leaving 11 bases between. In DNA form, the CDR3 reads TGTGCCAGCAGCCAAGAAGCTGGAGGGAATACGCAGTATTTT. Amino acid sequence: CASSQEAGGNTQYF.

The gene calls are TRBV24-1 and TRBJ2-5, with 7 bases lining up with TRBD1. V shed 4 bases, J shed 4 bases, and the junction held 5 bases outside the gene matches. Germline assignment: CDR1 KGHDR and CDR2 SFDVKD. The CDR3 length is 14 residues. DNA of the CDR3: TGTGCCACCAGTGAAAGGGGGCGTCGAGAGACCCAGTACTTC. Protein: CATSERGRRETQYF.